This TCR beta chain was sequenced in a study of blood T cell repertoires in COVID-19. Overall study context: Donors in the United States, Italy and Spain gave samples during acute or convalescent COVID-19.

Those enrolled, adults aged about 18 to 89 years, came from about two dozen US areas. Allocation to cohorts depended on clinical history reported by the participants. Germline CDR1 and CDR2: KGHSH and LQKENI. The CDR3 is 14 residues long. Losses at the gene ends were 4 bases for V and 5 bases for J; bases not matched to a gene: 5. Authors' methods: Reference gene primers were amplified, and this amplification served to estimate nucleated cell counts. Profiling relied on immunoSEQ multiplex PCR, and the TCRdb table lists in-frame clones only, not all of them. From that table come the V and J calls and clone size; the DNA was used to work out D and trimming. The sample has roughly 190,000 clones; 76% are singletons.

Material for sequencing was PBMCs or T cells enriched from blood (not recorded which). This chain joins TRBV18 and TRBJ2-5; TRBD1 aligns across 9 bases. The TCR originated in a woman between 50 and 59 years old with acute COVID-19. This CDR3 reads CASSRDRAWETQYF. In nucleotides, the CDR3 is TGTGCCAGCTCACGGGACAGGGCGTGGGAGACCCAGTACTTC.